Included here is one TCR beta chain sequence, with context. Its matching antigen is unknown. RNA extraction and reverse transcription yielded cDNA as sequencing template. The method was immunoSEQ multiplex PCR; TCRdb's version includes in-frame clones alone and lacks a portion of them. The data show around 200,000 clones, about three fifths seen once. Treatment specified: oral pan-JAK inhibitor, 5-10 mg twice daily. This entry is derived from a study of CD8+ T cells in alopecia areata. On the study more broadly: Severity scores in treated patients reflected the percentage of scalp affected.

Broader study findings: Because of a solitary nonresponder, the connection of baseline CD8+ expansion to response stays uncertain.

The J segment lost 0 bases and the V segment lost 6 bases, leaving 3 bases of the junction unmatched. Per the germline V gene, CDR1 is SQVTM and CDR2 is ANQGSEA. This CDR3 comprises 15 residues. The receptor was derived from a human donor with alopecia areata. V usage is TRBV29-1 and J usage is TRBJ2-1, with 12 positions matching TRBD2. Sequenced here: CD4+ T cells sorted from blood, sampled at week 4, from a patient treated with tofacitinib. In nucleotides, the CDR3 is TGCAGCGTCTCTAGCGGGAGGGCCTCCTACAATGAGCAGTTCTTC. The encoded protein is CSVSSGRASYNEQFF.